The 22 T cell receptor beta chains in this list originate from one sample, sequenced in a study of PD-L1 blockade in urothelial cancer. Clones were read by immunoSEQ multiplex PCR, and TCRdb kept only the in-frame ones, dropping some. Of over 45,000 clones listed, about 86% are singletons. Time point defined: pretreatment peripheral blood. This specimen was PBMCs, taken around atezolizumab (anti-PD-L1) treatment. All receptors come from a man aged 55 to 70 with urothelial cancer.

The rearrangement joins TRBV5-1 to TRBJ1-2, with 10 bases identical to TRBD1. Germline assignment: CDR1 SGHRS and CDR2 YFSETQ. Trimming took 4 bases from V and 4 from J; bases not matched to a gene: 7. CDR3 length: 15 residues. The CDR3 spells CASSLGTGEPYGYTF. The CDR3 DNA is TGCGCCAGCAGCCTCGGGACAGGGGAACCCTATGGCTACACCTTC. The complete variable domain, with remaining parts taken from reference TRBV5-1 and TRBJ1-2, reads KAGVTQTPRYLIKTRGQQVTLSCSPISGHRSVSWYQQTPGQGLQFLFEYFSETQRNKGNFPGRFSGRQFSNSRSEMNVSTLELGDSALYLCASSLGTGEPYGYTFGSGTRLTVV.

V is TRBV19 and J is TRBJ2-1; unclear D gene. V was pared by 5 bases and J by 10 bases, with 18 bases between. The CDR3 is 14 amino acids. CDR1 and CDR2 (germline): LNHDA, SQIVND (reference sequence). The CDR3 nucleotides read TGTGCCAGTAGTGCAACCCTTGTAGCATCGGAGCAGTTCTTC. Its protein is CASSATLVASEQFF. Full variable domain (missing parts from reference TRBV19 and TRBJ2-1): DGGITQSPKYLFRKEGQNVTLSCEQNLNHDAMYWYRQDPGQGLRLIYYSQIVNDFQKGDIAEGYSVSREKKESFPLTVTSAQKNPTAFYLCASSATLVASEQFFGPGTRLTVL.

The genes are TRBV5-4 and TRBJ1-2, with a tentative D call TRBD1 (5 bases). The CDR3 spans 16 residues. Germline CDR1 SGHNT, CDR2 YYREEE (reference sequence). Trimming left V 3 bases short and J 0 bases short, with 15 bases between. Here the CDR3 reads CASSWIRQIPNYGYTF. Written as DNA, the CDR3 is TGTGCCAGCAGCTGGATCCGACAGATACCTAACTATGGCTACACCTTC.

The chain combines TRBV18 with TRBJ2-5; weak D call: TRBD1 (5 bases). The CDR3 covers 15 residues. Trimming took 3 bases from V and 7 from J, leaving 18 bases between them. Germline-derived CDR1 and CDR2 are KGHSH and LQKENI. The CDR3 protein is CASSPTGDQGWTQYF. DNA for the CDR3: TGTGCCAGCTCACCCACGGGCGACCAGGGTTGGACCCAGTACTTC.

The chain combines TRBV30 with TRBJ2-7; 7 bases fit TRBD1. CDR1 and CDR2 (germline): GTSNPN, SVGIG (reference sequence). This CDR3 is built from 16 residues. Trimming cost V 4 bases and J 3 bases; bases outside gene matches: 15. Here the CDR3 DNA reads TGTGCCTGGACGACCCATTCGACAGGGCCCTACTACGAGCAGTACTTC. Translating gives CAWTTHSTGPYYEQYF.

The sample holds a few counts of this clone. The chain couples TRBV10-1 to TRBJ2-1, with TRBD2 matching 8 bases. The J segment lost 1 base and the V segment lost 5 bases, leaving 4 bases of the junction unmatched. Germline values: CDR1 WNHNN, CDR2 SYGVQD (reference sequence). The CDR3 length is 15 residues. CDR3 sequence reads: CASSRSGSSYNEQFF. CDR3 in DNA: TGCGCCAGCAGTCGGAGCGGGAGTTCCTACAATGAGCAGTTCTTC.

CDR3 loop: CASSTLTERDYGYTF. CDR3 DNA sequence: TGTGCCAGTAGTACACTAACAGAGAGGGACTATGGCTACACCTTC. The rearrangement links TRBV19 to TRBJ1-2; D remains ambiguous. The germline V gene encodes CDR1 LNHDA and CDR2 SQIVND (reference sequence). Trimming left V 4 bases short and J 3 bases short, with 15 bases between. This CDR3 has 15 amino acids.

The chain uses TRBV5-6 and TRBJ1-1; no reliable D call. Germline CDR1 and CDR2: SGHDT and YYEEEE. CDR3 size: 13 residues. V was cut by 0 bases and J by 0 bases, with 3 bases left in between. Here the CDR3 reads CASSLALNTEAFF. CDR3 DNA sequence: TGTGCCAGCAGCTTGGCATTGAACACTGAAGCTTTCTTT.

This chain joins TRBV5-1 and TRBJ2-2, with 10 positions matching TRBD2. The CDR3 is made up of 16 amino acids. The germline gives CDR1 SGHRS, CDR2 YFSETQ. The J segment lost 0 bases and the V segment lost 7 bases, leaving 6 bases of the junction unmatched. The CDR3: CASGTGTSANTGELFF. Written as DNA, the CDR3 is TGCGCCAGCGGGACCGGGACTAGCGCGAACACCGGGGAGCTGTTTTTT.

The chain recombines TRBV6-1 with TRBJ1-3; D unclear. Trimming stripped 1 base from V and 3 bases from J, with 13 bases between. Germline V gene lookup returns CDR1 MNHNS and CDR2 SASEGT. The length of the CDR3 is 16 residues. The CDR3 coding sequence is TGTGCCAGCAGTGAAGACCCCGTGAGAGGTGGAAACACCATATATTTT. Translating gives CASSEDPVRGGNTIYF.

The chain is built from TRBV4-3 and TRBJ2-7, with 7 bases that match TRBD2. This CDR3 has 14 amino acids. The germline gives CDR1 LGHNA, CDR2 YSLEER. V shed 4 bases, J shed 2 bases, and the junction held 5 bases outside the gene matches. CDR3 in DNA: TGCGCCAGCAGCCGGGGAGCGGGGACCTACGAGCAGTACTTC. Its translation is CASSRGAGTYEQYF.

Worth noting for this clone: The germline gene is not matched at one end of the junction; a read error may be the cause. The chain employs TRBV19 and TRBJ1-2; no clear D. The CDR3 is 12 residues long. Germline CDR1 is LNHDA and CDR2 is SQIVND (reference sequence). The CDR3 here is CASSRDYYGCTF. The CDR3 region has the DNA TGTGCCAGTAGTCGAGATTACTATGGCTGCACCTTC.

The chain couples TRBV7-6 to TRBJ2-7, with D possibly being TRBD2 (5 bases). Trimming shortened V by 5 bases and J by 6 bases, and 11 bases separated the two germline ends. The germline V gene encodes CDR1 SGHVS and CDR2 FNYEAQ. The length of the CDR3 is 12 residues. CDR3 amino acids: CASSHPRGEQYF. The CDR3 DNA reads TGTGCCAGCAGCCACCCTCGGGGCGAGCAGTACTTC.

The chain links TRBV21-1 to TRBJ1-2. TRBV21-1 is a pseudogene locus. This CDR3 has 15 amino acids. The CDR3 here is CASSKGKGRGNGYTF. In DNA form, the CDR3 reads TGTGCCAGCAGCAAAGGGAAGGGACGGGGGAATGGCTACACCTTC.

V and J are TRBV9 and TRBJ2-1; possibly TRBD2 for D (5 bases). The CDR3 extends over 15 amino acids. The V end lost 4 bases, the J end lost 1 base, and 12 bases lay between the germline ends. Germline V gives CDR1 SGDLS, CDR2 YYNGEE. The DNA of the CDR3 is TGTGCCAGCAGCCTTGAGGGAGTGTCCTACAATGAGCAGTTCTTC. Translating gives CASSLEGVSYNEQFF.

This chain uses TRBV10-2 with TRBJ2-5; D not certain. Trimming removed 10 bases from V and 5 bases from J, with 11 bases in between. Germline-derived CDR1 and CDR2 are WSHSY and SAAADI. The CDR3 loop spans 11 amino acids. CDR3 loop: CATSAGETQYF. For the CDR3, the DNA is TGCGCCACCAGCGCCGGGGAGACCCAGTACTTC.

This clone was seen a handful of times. The chain is built from TRBV18 and TRBJ1-1; 12 nucleotides line up with TRBD1. The CDR3 runs 15 residues. The ends lost 5 bases at V and 2 bases at J; junction bases unmatched: 3. Germline V gene lookup returns CDR1 KGHSH and CDR2 LQKENI. DNA of the CDR3: TGTGCCAGCTCATCCGGGACAGGGGGCAACACTGAAGCTTTCTTT. This sequence encodes CASSSGTGGNTEAFF.

The chain couples TRBV4-1 to TRBJ2-1; 7 bases fit TRBD1. CDR3 length: 16 amino acids. Germline V gives CDR1 MGHRA, CDR2 YSYEKL. J gave up 2 bases and V 3 bases, and 7 bases lay outside the gene matches. CDR3 region: CASSQPGTAAYNEQFF. The CDR3 DNA reads as TGCGCCAGCAGCCAGCCCGGGACAGCAGCCTACAATGAGCAGTTCTTC.

The CDR3 here is CASSYSGTVTDTQYF. As DNA, the CDR3 is TGTGCCAGCAGTTACTCGGGGACAGTCACAGATACGCAGTATTTT. V usage is TRBV6-6 and J usage is TRBJ2-3; TRBD1 matches 7 bases. The CDR3 runs to 15 residues. Trimming at V came to 0 bases and at J to 2 bases, leaving 2 bases not matched to a gene. CDR1 is MNHNY and CDR2 is SVGAGI in the germline V gene (reference sequence).

This chain connects TRBV19 to TRBJ2-1; 13 bases agree with TRBD2. The CDR3 is 16 residues long. V shed 6 bases, J shed 12 bases, and the junction held 14 bases outside the gene matches. Germline V gives CDR1 LNHDA, CDR2 SQIVND (reference sequence). The CDR3 loop is CASSITGTSGIAPQFF. CDR3 nucleotides: TGTGCCAGTAGCATAACCGGGACTAGCGGGATAGCTCCGCAGTTCTTC.

The V gene is TRBV4-1, the J gene TRBJ1-1; maybe TRBD1 (6 bases). Per germline, CDR1 MGHRA and CDR2 YSYEKL. V was pared by 4 bases and J by 5 bases, with 14 bases between. The CDR3 spans 14 residues. The CDR3 nucleotides are TGCGCCAGCAGCCCAGGGGCAGTAGAAACTGAAGCTTTCTTT. Its translation is CASSPGAVETEAFF.

This chain uses TRBV6-6 with TRBJ1-1; D might be TRBD1 (5 bases). Germline V gene lookup returns CDR1 MNHNY and CDR2 SVGAGI (reference sequence). Between the trimmed V and J ends, which lost 0 bases and 5 bases, there was a span of 7 bases. This CDR3 has 13 residues. CDR3 sequence (DNA): TGTGCCAGCAGTTACTCCCAGGGAACTGAAGCTTTCTTT. Its translation: CASSYSQGTEAFF.